This paragraph reports one T cell receptor beta chain. Method: immunoSEQ multiplex PCR; TCRdb's copy keeps in-frame clones and lacks some. This table has over 7,000 clones, around 82% appearing once. A marrow graft followed busulfan-fludarabine conditioning, with cyclophosphamide on days +3 and +4. This specimen belongs to a study of T cells after posttransplantation cyclophosphamide. The CDR3 is made up of 13 amino acids. Germline CDR1 reads SGHAT; CDR2 reads FQNNGV. The V end was cut by 5 bases, the J end by 6 bases, with 14 bases between. The chain has TRBV11-2 and TRBJ2-7; D gene uncertain. Sequencing used CD4+ T cells sorted from blood, obtained around 1,100 days after allogeneic stem cell transplant with posttransplant cyclophosphamide. The sequence came from a female patient between 35 and 55 years old who received an allogeneic stem cell transplant from a related donor, was CMV-positive, and had no GVHD. Some T cells may originate from the graft donor. The CDR3 is CASSTIGATEQYF. The DNA of the CDR3 is TGTGCCAGCAGCACGATCGGAGCGACCGAGCAGTACTTC.